These T cell receptor beta chains were read from a single sample in a study of T cell responses to AZD1222 COVID-19 vaccine. TCRdb's copy holds only in-frame clones and misses some; the assay was immunoSEQ multiplex PCR. The repertoire holds 130,000 or so clones, with over 90% as singletons. Here the sequenced sample was peripheral blood, taken on day 0 of AZD1222 vaccination. Every receptor here comes from an adult in good health. The CDR3 runs from the conserved cysteine through the conserved F or W. A D gene is named only where the DNA matches it firmly.

CDR3 length	D gene	V gene	CDR3 protein
15	TRBD1	TRBV5-1	CASSFRDRVNSPLHF
16	TRBD2	TRBV27	CASTPLKIGLAGEQFF
15	NA	TRBV9	CASGLPRANTGELFF
13	NA	TRBV14	CASSRSRNTEAFF
14	NA	TRBV11-2	CASSLGRSNQPQHF
14	NA	TRBV29-1	CSVVGESANYGYTF
14	NA	TRBV6-5	CASSSGGPGGELFF
14	NA	TRBV19	CASSIGGASEKLFF
15	NA	TRBV6-6	CASSYLAGSYNEQFF
15	NA	TRBV4-1	CASSRRGITNYGYTF
17	NA	TRBV5-1	CASSLGGTGRNTGELFF
15	NA	TRBV6-5	CASSYSFRGFTEAFF
15	TRBD1	TRBV5-1	CASSYGTANNSPLHF
11	NA	TRBV6-1	CASSDGQIAFF
12	NA	TRBV3-1/TRBV3-2	CASSQVDQPQHF
13	NA	TRBV11-2	CASSLGGGETQYF
13	NA	TRBV24-1	CATSSQGSGELFF
15	TRBD2	TRBV4-2	CASSQDLAGELVVFF
15	NA	TRBV6-5	CASSFSSGPHYEQYF
15	TRBD2	TRBV11-3	CASSLGGGPQETQYF
17	TRBD1	TRBV7-9	CASSLAGGTGDDNEQFF
17	TRBD2	TRBV4-2	CASSQEGSRGGSNEQFF
13	NA	TRBV5-1	CASSFNQGYEQYF
14	NA	TRBV5-1	CASSLGAANEKLFF
19	TRBD1	TRBV11-2	CASSSNYRGRRANNSPLHF